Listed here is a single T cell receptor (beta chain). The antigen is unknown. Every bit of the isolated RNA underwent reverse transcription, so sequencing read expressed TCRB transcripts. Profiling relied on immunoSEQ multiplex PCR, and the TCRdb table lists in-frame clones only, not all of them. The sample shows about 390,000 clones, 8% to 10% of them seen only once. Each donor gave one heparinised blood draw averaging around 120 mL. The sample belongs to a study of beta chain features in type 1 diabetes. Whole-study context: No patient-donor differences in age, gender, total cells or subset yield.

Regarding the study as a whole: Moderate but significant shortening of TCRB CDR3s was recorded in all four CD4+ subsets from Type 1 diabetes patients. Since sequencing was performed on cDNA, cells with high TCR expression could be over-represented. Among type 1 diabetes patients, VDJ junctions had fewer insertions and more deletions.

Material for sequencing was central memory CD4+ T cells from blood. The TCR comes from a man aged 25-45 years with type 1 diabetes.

DNA of the CDR3: TGTGCCAGCAGACAGACCAGCACAGATACGCAGTATTTT. Translation gives CASRQTSTDTQYF. This rearrangement joins TRBV28 to TRBJ2-3; D unclear. CDR3 length: 13 residues. Germline V gives CDR1 MDHEN, CDR2 SYDVKM. V was cut by 6 bases and J by 0 bases, with 7 bases left in between.